The clone carrying this T cell receptor beta chain was observed at least ten times. This CDR3 spans 13 amino acids. Germline CDR1 is MDHEN and CDR2 is SYDVKM. Between the trimmed V and J ends, which lost 11 bases and 7 bases, there was a span of 15 bases. Repertoires were generated with immunoSEQ multiplex PCR, while TCRdb's copy carries only in-frame clones and drops some. The record shows approximately 35,000 clones for this sample, with no singletons present. The source of the sample is a study of T cells after posttransplantation cyclophosphamide. Sequenced sample: PBMCs. This rearrangement joins TRBV28 to TRBJ1-6; a weak D match, TRBD1 (6 bases). This receptor was obtained from a woman in her 30s in good health and a related stem cell transplant donor. CDR3 coding DNA: TGTGCCGGCGGGCGACAGGAGAATTCACCCCTCCACTTT. Translated: CAGGRQENSPLHF.